These 3 T cell receptor beta chains came from one sample sequenced in a study of immune aging and cytomegalovirus after organ transplant. A microwell BD Rhapsody targeted mRNA and AbSeq workflow captured the cells and built the libraries. MiXCR, applied by TCRdb to the single-cell sequencing reads, yields one record per CDR3 protein. The table has approximately 22,000 distinct CDR3 sequences, about a third seen once. Which antigens these TCRs recognize remains unknown. The time point here: five sample-tagged time points from pre-transplant (day -1) to day 368 post-transplant, pooled. This material consisted of CMV peptide-activated CD4+ and CD8+ T cells sorted from blood, taken at five time points, pooled. Indicated subset: sorted CD8+CD137+ and CD4+CD154+ T cells after 11 to 13 h CMV IE-1 peptide stimulation. The source of these receptors is a female donor who had a heart transplant and CMV viremia.

This clonotype qualifies as medium-sized. The chain carries TRBV18 and TRBJ2-7; 8 bases match TRBD2. Germline V gives CDR1 KGHSH, CDR2 LQKENI. CDR3 length equals 16 residues. Trimming removed 6 bases from V and 2 bases from J; junction bases left unmatched: 12. CDR3 bases: TGTGCCAGCTCCAATTCTCTAGCGGGTGGGGCCTACGAGCAGTACTTC. Translating gives CASSNSLAGGAYEQYF.

Sample share makes this clonotype medium-sized. CDR3 sequence reads: CAWSVQRAQPQHF. DNA for the CDR3: TGTGCCTGGAGTGTACAGAGGGCTCAGCCCCAGCATTTT. The rearrangement uses TRBV30 and TRBJ1-5; D is unresolved. CDR1 and CDR2 (germline): GTSNPN, SVGIG (reference sequence). The CDR3 has 13 residues. Trimming pared 0 bases from V and 6 bases from J, leaving 9 bases between.

This clonotype was observed once. The rearrangement links TRBV5-1 to TRBJ2-2, with no clear D. Trimming removed 0 bases from V and 10 bases from J, with 7 bases in between. CDR1 and CDR2 (germline): SGHRS, YFSETQ. The CDR3 extends over 12 amino acids. The CDR3 reads CASSLGFMELFF. CDR3 nucleotide sequence: TGCGCCAGCAGCTTGGGCTTTATGGAGCTGTTTTTT. Full variable domain (missing parts from reference TRBV5-1 and TRBJ2-2): KAGVTQTPRYLIKTRGQQVTLSCSPISGHRSVSWYQQTPGQGLQFLFEYFSETQRNKGNFPGRFSGRQFSNSRSEMNVSTLELGDSALYLCASSLGFMELFFGEGSRLTVL.